This T cell receptor beta chain was recorded in a study of T-cell reconstitution after alpha-beta-depleted transplantation in children. General observations from the study: The authors attributed T-cell counts and diversity one year after transplant mostly to newly produced T cells. Roughly two months post-transplant, alpha-beta T cells reportedly originated from several hundred graft clones that had expanded. For some patients, TCRbeta diversity was high at day 60 because of recipient T cells and thymic progenitors that survived.

The table lists this clonotype with many counts. As yet, its antigen is unknown. Unique molecular identifiers were incorporated during preparation of the TCRbeta library. TCRdb reprocessed the PCR reads with MiXCR, giving one entry per CDR3 protein. The sample consists of more than 3,500 distinct CDR3 sequences, roughly 21% of them appearing once. The germline V gene has CDR1 MNHEY and CDR2 SVGAGI. This CDR3 is 12 amino acids long. V gave up 5 bases and J gave up 3 bases, with 7 bases separating them. The chain carries TRBV6-5 and TRBJ1-2; TRBD1 is a possible D gene (6 bases). This clonotype was sampled from a male patient between 2 and 10 years old who had a stem cell transplant for acute lymphoblastic leukemia, so the T cells may come from the graft donor. The material sequenced was PBMCs, mostly from graft donor cells, taken 180 days after TCRalphabeta/CD19-depleted stem cell transplant. This CDR3 reads CASSRTDYGYTF. The CDR3 DNA sequence: TGTGCCAGCAGTCGGACAGACTATGGCTACACCTTC.